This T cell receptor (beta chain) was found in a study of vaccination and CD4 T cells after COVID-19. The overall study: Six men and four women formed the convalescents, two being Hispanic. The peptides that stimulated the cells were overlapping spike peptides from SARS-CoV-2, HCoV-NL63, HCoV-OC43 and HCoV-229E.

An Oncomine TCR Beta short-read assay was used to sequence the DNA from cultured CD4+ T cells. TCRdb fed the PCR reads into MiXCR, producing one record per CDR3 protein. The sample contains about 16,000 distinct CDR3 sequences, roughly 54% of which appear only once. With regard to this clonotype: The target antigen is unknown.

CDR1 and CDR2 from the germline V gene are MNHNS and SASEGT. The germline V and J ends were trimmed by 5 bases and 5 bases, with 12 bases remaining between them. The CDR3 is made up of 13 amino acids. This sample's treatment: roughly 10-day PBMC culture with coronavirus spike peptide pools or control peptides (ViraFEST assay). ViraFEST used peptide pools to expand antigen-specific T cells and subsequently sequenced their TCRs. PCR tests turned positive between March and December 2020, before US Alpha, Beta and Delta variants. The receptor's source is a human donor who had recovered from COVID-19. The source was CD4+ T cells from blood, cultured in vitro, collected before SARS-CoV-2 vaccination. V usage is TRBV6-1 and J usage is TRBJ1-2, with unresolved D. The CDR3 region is CASSQGSDYGYTF. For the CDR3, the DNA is TGTGCCAGCAGTCAAGGTTCGGATTATGGCTACACCTTC.